This TCR beta chain was identified during a study of neoadjuvant nivolumab and ipilimumab in lung cancer. Notes on this clone: As yet, its antigen is unknown.

The study's findings and limits: From pretherapy to surgery, tumor richness and clonality rose with dual therapy. TCR richness and clonality were higher in tumors than adjacent uninvolved lung. TCR sequencing covered a small number of samples. Blood richness before therapy tracked richness in tumors resected after neoadjuvant therapy.

TCRdb's copy holds only in-frame clones and misses some; the assay was immunoSEQ multiplex PCR. The sample records around 20,000 clones, 65% to 80% being singletons. Trimming cost V 4 bases and J 4 bases, with 15 bases left between them. The CDR3 consists of 15 residues. Germline CDR1 is SGDLS and CDR2 is YYNGEE. This specimen was tumor tissue, taken after neoadjuvant nivolumab, alone or with ipilimumab, at or shortly before surgery. The source is an adult with non-small cell lung cancer. V and J are TRBV9 and TRBJ2-1; the D gene is possibly TRBD1 (5 bases). CDR3 region: CASSRPTGRYNEQFF. The CDR3 DNA is TGTGCCAGCAGCAGACCTACAGGACGGTACAATGAGCAGTTCTTC.